This TCR beta chain was documented in a study of post-analysis software for immune sequencing data. Germline CDR1 reads SEHNR; CDR2 reads FQNEAQ (reference sequence). The CDR3 is made up of 15 amino acids. Trimming took off 6 bases at V and 7 bases at J, with 21 bases between the two ends. Presence of unique molecular identifiers characterized the TCR beta cDNA libraries. TCRdb recomputed calls from the PCR reads with MiXCR, one row per CDR3 protein. The table has about 540,000 distinct CDR3 sequences, around 34% seen once; the top ten hold around 6.1%. Note on this clonotype: Its antigen is unknown.

Study-wide results and caveats: Four or five TRBV segments, TRBV5-6, TRBV5-1 and TRBV20-1 among them, were found more frequent in patients than controls. In multiple sclerosis, normalized Chao1 diversity was significantly below that of controls.

This chain uses TRBV7-9 with TRBJ1-1; D unresolved. The sample was blood. The clonotype originates from a girl aged 2 to 17 with multiple sclerosis. CDR3 bases: TGTGCCAGCAGTACTGGAATGGCCGCCCGCGTTGAAGCTTTCTTT. This translates into CASSTGMAARVEAFF.